This is a list of T cell receptor beta chains from one sample in a study of shared clonotypes between healthy human individuals. Assay: immunoSEQ multiplex PCR; the TCRdb copy retains only in-frame clones and omits some. The sample holds fewer than 1.8 million clones; approximately 98.5% are singletons and the top ten take over 0.3%. The sample comprised naive CD4+ T cells sorted from blood. The receptors here all came from a man aged 25 to 40 in good health. Both conserved end residues are part of each CDR3. Clone size is not always given. Where it is, it says once, few, many or a class for expanded clones.

CDR3	size	V	length	J
CASSLAGTGDEQYF	NA	TRBV5-1	14	TRBJ2-7
CASSQTGIAKNIQYF	NA	TRBV6-6	15	TRBJ2-4
CASSPNTLALGNEQFF	NA	TRBV9	16	TRBJ2-1
CASTRAGPSTDTQYF	NA	TRBV11-2	15	TRBJ2-3
CASSLPSGTHEQYF	NA	TRBV5-1	14	TRBJ2-7
CATSSPGYEQYF	once	TRBV15	12	TRBJ2-7
CASRSRGQGFQPQHF	NA	TRBV28	15	TRBJ1-5
CASTWGRLNTEAFF	NA	TRBV6-5	14	TRBJ1-1
CASSYTRDEQFF	once	TRBV7-2	12	TRBJ2-1
CASSPGGYGYTF	NA	TRBV18	12	TRBJ1-2
CASSLEQSNYGYTF	NA	TRBV7-9	14	TRBJ1-2
CASSVPAGGGGEQFF	NA	TRBV9	15	TRBJ2-1
CASSFRGMNTGELFF	NA	TRBV6-1	15	TRBJ2-2
CASSLRTAASEQYF	NA	TRBV19	14	TRBJ2-7
CAISDKTGPGEKLFF	NA	TRBV10-3	15	TRBJ1-4
CASSLGAGSVETQYF	NA	TRBV7-9	15	TRBJ2-5
CASSRGAGGISYEQYF	NA	TRBV7-9	16	TRBJ2-7
CASSQTSLEQYF	NA	TRBV7-9	12	TRBJ2-7
CASSLGWSPLNTIYF	NA	TRBV5-6	15	TRBJ1-3
CASSLLLGSYEQYF	NA	TRBV7-9	14	TRBJ2-7
CASSTSSIDSQYF	NA	TRBV11-3	13	TRBJ2-3
CAWGYRGNQPQHF	NA	TRBV30	13	TRBJ1-5